Sequencing of this T cell receptor beta chain was carried out in a study of cytomegalovirus exposure and HLA in healthy donors (dated by TCRdb to between 2016 and 2019). About the full investigation: An earlier analysis of approximately 590 of the donors reported 250 to 300 Gb of sequence data and more than 90 million unique TCR beta sequences from about 200 million T cells. Roughly five DR-DQ haplotypes were treated as single units for association and clustering because of strong linkage in the cohort. Of the 350 to 400 genotyped donors, 81% fell in the genetic ancestry cluster associated with self-reported Caucasian donors. To study patterns of TCR occurrence, a later analysis re-analyzed previously published TCR beta repertoires from just over 650 donors and added high-resolution HLA genotyping. Every repertoire in the discovery cohort had been generated on one and the same sequencing platform. Donor age, sex, ethnicity and CMV serostatus were compiled alongside the repertoire data. The aim of the study was to test whether cataloging public T cell receptors could identify signatures of past pathogen exposure. To predict cytomegalovirus infection status, the study brought together high-throughput TCR immunosequencing, statistical association of individual TCRs with disease status, and machine learning. A later genetic analysis used genome-wide SNP genotypes for about three fifths of the 666 donors, treating that subset as a discovery cohort. The number of donors typed differed by locus, with about 629-630 for A, B, C, DRB1 and DQB1, around 520 for DQA1, 606 for DPA1, and 400 to 490 for DPB1. Among 300 to 500 genotyped donors of the cohort, an average of roughly 230,000 unique TCR beta nucleotide sequences was sequenced per donor, of which roughly 17% were non-productive. The study profiled the T cell repertoires of under 850 subjects by immunosequencing and related them to cytomegalovirus serostatus. Along with the roughly 610-subject first cohort, a separate validation cohort of over 90 different subjects was used. In an earlier analysis of roughly 580 of the donors, high-throughput TCR beta sequencing was used to judge whether each TCR beta V gene segment behaved as functional or pseudogenic. HLA typing covered class I and class II loci at four-digit resolution. Rather than using new phenotypic data, the later analysis identified candidate immune exposures from TCR beta sequences and from how often those sequences occurred across donors. An early release covering 500 to 750 HLA-typed donors comprised 300 to 350 gigabases of sequencing data and tens of millions of unique TCR sequences.

About this clone: Which antigen it targets is not known. Qualities for individual bases were not recorded, and no much larger clone is one base off.

The cohort comprised several hundred healthy bone marrow donors. At the time of sampling, every cohort member was nominally healthy, though immune exposures that went unrecorded were likely present. The donor was CMV seronegative and belonged to the group of 352 seronegative cohort members. A peripheral blood sample was collected from each donor, and TCR beta sequencing was performed on peripheral blood mononuclear cells. The Qiagen DNeasy Blood Extraction Kit was used to extract genomic DNA from the blood cell samples. At the junction V is shortened by 0 bases and J by 7 bases; bases outside the gene matches: 9. Its CDR3 holds 16 amino acids, cysteine through phenylalanine. Only CDR3 DNA remains: 48 bases, in frame from the first base. CDR1 and CDR2 are drawn from the germline V gene (reference sequence): LNHNV, YYDKDF. The investigation overall reported the following: Compared with equally common non-associated chains, HLA-associated TCR beta chains in a later analysis were more clonally expanded and had lower generation probabilities. At a false discovery rate of 0.05, a later analysis linked approximately 18,000 TCR beta sequences to specific HLA alleles. The cohort was sequenced for TCR beta chains only, and without alpha or paired-chain data the features that could be detected were limited. A later genetic analysis associated a missense DCLRE1C variant with V-gene and J-gene trimming of TCR beta chains, and an independent cohort replicated the association. In a later analysis, most CMV-associated TCR beta chains were found to appear HLA-restricted, with HLA associations seemingly driven largely by CMV exposure. CMV serostatus was the only immune exposure information available for the cohort. Three of the identified cytomegalovirus-associated TCR beta chains were confirmed in vitro to be specific for cytomegalovirus antigens. Linkage disequilibrium might explain the correlated functional status among segregating V segments, but an unknown experimental factor could not be excluded. Most TCR sequences were seen in very few donors, while some public TCRs were found in many individuals. It was suggested by the authors that the approach could potentially be generalized to other disease states and immunological phenotypes. A later analysis reported that several top co-occurrence clusters appeared linked to parvovirus B19, influenza, CMV and Epstein-Barr virus. HLA typing was unavailable for some donors at each locus, so association tests used only the typed subset. A group of highly shared sequence variants was considered likely to be a technical artifact of the sequencing pipeline. Some IMGT-functional V segments, including TRBV6-2 and TRBV6-3, could not be told apart with the 87-base-pair reads, so those segments were excluded. Because counts were too low, roughly 16 rarely observed V segments, including chromosome 9 orphons, were excluded from the earlier analysis of under 650 of the donors. The study listed 164 TCR beta chains as associated with cytomegalovirus. When HLA alleles, especially DR and DQ, strongly co-occurred, attributing TCR associations to individual alleles was difficult. A further reported finding was that TCR beta sequences accurately predicted the HLA-A and HLA-B alleles for most subjects in the first cohort. A later genetic analysis reported fewer N-insertions in productive TCRs among donors in an Asian-associated ancestry cluster than the approximately 700-donor mean. Cytomegalovirus status was reported to be diagnosed by the classifier with high specificity and sensitivity in both the original and validation cohorts. Roughly uniform sequencing depth across donors was assumed in presence/absence analyses, although this assumption may not hold. A later analysis found that TCR association rates varied across HLA loci, with DRB1 alleles showing the most associated TCRs and HLA-C alleles the fewest. In an earlier analysis of some 500 of the donors, most TCR beta V segments appeared in productive rearrangements about 90% or about 30% of the time, broadly matching IMGT annotations.

Library method: the immunoSEQ multiplex PCR assay. For the multiplex PCR, a mixture combining 60 forward primers for TCR Vbeta segments and 13 reverse primers for TCR Jbeta segments was used. A multiplex PCR assay on genomic DNA amplified the CDR3 region of rearranged TCR beta genes. The amplified TCR beta libraries were sequenced on the Illumina HiSeq System as 87-base-pair reads. In the original analysis: A later analysis tallied tens of millions of unique TCR beta chains across the 550 to 850 repertoires, and around 9.9 million of those chains were shared by two or more donors. Raw reads were error-corrected and collapsed into unique sequences with a nearest-neighbor algorithm that merged closely related sequences to remove PCR and sequencing errors. V, D and J gene segments were assigned by aligning CDR3 sequences to IMGT reference sequences. For a sequence to be retained, at least a six-nucleotide match to both a V gene segment and a J gene segment was required. A rearrangement counted as productive if the CDR3 had no stop codons and remained in frame with V and J, and every other rearrangement counted as non-productive. Following IMGT convention, CDR3 was defined as the stretch from the second conserved V-encoded cysteine to the conserved J-encoded phenylalanine. The earlier analysis of some 600 of the donors excluded sequences that lacked an unambiguous match to a single V gene segment. In an earlier analysis of 587 of the donors, a V segment was called functional when productive rearrangements were above 56.7%, and segregating when the standard deviation between donors exceeded 5%. A statistical classification framework was built to diagnose cytomegalovirus status from the catalog of TCR beta chain sequences. V and J gene assignment, in a later analysis, came from comparing TCR nucleotide sequences with IMGT/GENE-DB human TR gene sequences. A later analysis assigned CDR3 sequences and most-parsimonious VDJ recombination scenarios with the TCRdist pipeline. In a later analysis, each TCR beta chain was defined by its CDR3 amino acid sequence together with its V-gene family, and reads without a unique V-gene family were excluded. In a later analysis, approximately 640 highly shared, low-generation-probability nucleotide sequences were removed to address suspected cross-contamination and a sequencing artifact. For each public chain, a later analysis derived a clonal expansion index from normalized ranks of inferred template counts within each repertoire. In a later analysis, generation probabilities were computed with a VDJ recombination model fitted to out-of-frame rearrangements, and the resulting probabilities were checked against IGoR. In a later analysis, TCR-TCR, TCR-HLA and TCR-CMV co-occurrence was scored with hypergeometric tests, and a repertoire-size bias correction was applied to TCR pairs. In a later analysis, false discovery rates were estimated by permuting HLA or CMV assignments 20 times. A later analysis grouped co-occurring TCRs with DBSCAN, adding TCRdist sequence similarity when clustering within HLA-allele-positive subsets. Repertoires with fewer than 30,000 or more than 120,000 public chains, plus five repertoires with anomalous nucleotide sharing, were excluded from co-occurrence clustering. The table was pulled from immuneACCESS by TCRdb, which kept in-frame rearrangements only. Such tables lose some clones; where checked, under half of the loss comes from unresolved V genes, and the rest has no known cause. V, J and clone size derive from that table, while D and trimming were established from the DNA sequence. Counted in this sample were nearly 95,000 clones; roughly three quarters of them appeared once. The biggest ten clones account for roughly 3.8% of the sample.

This clonotype was obtained from a woman in her 40s in good health and CMV-seronegative. The V gene is TRBV15 and the J gene is TRBJ2-7; TRBD2 agrees with 10 junctional bases. The sequenced sample was PBMCs. The DNA reads TGTGCCACCAGCAGAGATCGCCGAGCGGGGGGGTTTGAGCAGTACTTC. The resulting protein is CATSRDRRAGGFEQYF.